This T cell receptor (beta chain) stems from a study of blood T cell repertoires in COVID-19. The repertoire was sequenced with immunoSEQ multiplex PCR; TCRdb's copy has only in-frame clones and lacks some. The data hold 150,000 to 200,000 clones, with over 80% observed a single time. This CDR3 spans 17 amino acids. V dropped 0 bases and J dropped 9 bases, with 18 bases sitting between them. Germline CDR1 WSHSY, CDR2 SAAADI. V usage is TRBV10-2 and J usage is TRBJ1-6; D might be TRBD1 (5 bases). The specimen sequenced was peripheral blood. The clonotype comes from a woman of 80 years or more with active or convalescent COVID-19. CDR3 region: CASSESGGGTDASPLHF. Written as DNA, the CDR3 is TGCGCCAGCAGTGAGTCGGGAGGCGGGACGGACGCTTCACCCCTCCACTTT.